This TCR beta chain derives from a study of T cell responses to AZD1222 COVID-19 vaccine (dated by TCRdb to the early 2020s). For context, the study as a whole: AZD1222 recipients given second doses at about 4 weeks or at about 12 weeks were pooled, since spike-specific TCR depth and breadth were not found to differ between the two schedules. A total of over 230 trial participants underwent TCR sequencing, of whom under 220 had received two doses of AZD1222 and 26 had received two doses of the MenACWY control vaccine. Trial participants were enrolled by age into 18-55, 56-69 and 70-plus year subgroups, with about 150, 27 and 61 TCR-sequenced participants respectively.

V sheds 4 bases and J sheds 6 bases, leaving 8 bases between their ends. The germline V gene encodes CDR1 SGHNT and CDR2 YYREEE (reference sequence). There are 12 amino acids in the CDR3, from cysteine to phenylalanine inclusive. Of the read, only the CDR3 DNA is kept; its 36 bases are in frame from base 1. About this clone itself: This receptor's antigen is unknown. No much larger clone is present one base from it, and per-base qualities are unavailable.

Sample time point, as interpreted from the label and publication: baseline before first vaccination. Samples from vaccinated people were obtained from the UK trials COV001 and COV002, which included a single-blind randomized controlled phase 2/3 trial of AZD1222 (ChAdOx1 nCoV-19) in healthy adults. For TCRbeta chain sequencing, PBMC samples were collected from trial participants at day 0 and at day 28 after the second dose. Results and caveats for the whole study, not just this receptor: CD4 TCRs associated with the vaccine covered the entire spike protein, and the dominant responses were in regions 160-218 and 743-854. Spike-specific TCR breadth and depth rose significantly after two AZD1222 doses compared with day 0 and with MenACWY recipients. Conclusions about previously exposed vaccinees are limited because only a handful of AZD1222 recipients were SARS-CoV-2 seropositive at baseline. Participants were mostly white British and included more females than males, and it was suggested by the authors that clonal diversity may have been underestimated. Nearly half of unique spike-specific TCRs reportedly recognized epitopes outside regions mutated in the B.1.351 and B.1.1.7 variants. In the small 56-69-year group, the increase in depth fell short of significance, most likely because of low power. No day 14 peak-response samples were available, so repertoires were characterized only after the peak T cell response.

The CDR3 regions of human TCRbeta chains were subjected to immunosequencing. In the authors' own workflow: TCRs in the repertoires were matched against a reference library of SARS-CoV-2-specific TCRs that had been generated with the MIRA antigen-specificity platform. Breadth was defined as the fraction of unique TCRs that were SARS-CoV-2-associated. Depth was defined as the fraction of total T cells that were SARS-CoV-2-associated. Each spike-specific TCR was assigned to its reactive spike region and to a CD4 or CD8 class using the MIRA data. Log10-transformed breadth and depth values were compared by one-way ANOVA with Sidak's multiple comparisons tests. This is the immuneACCESS table as TCRdb keeps it, with only in-frame sequences that have V and J called. A part of the clones is gone; compared with another copy, unresolved V genes explain less than half, and the rest is unexplained. The D gene and trimming were derived from the DNA, and the V and J assignments and clone size from that table. The sample profile shows over 130,000 clones; approximately 89% of them were found once. The ten largest clones capture about 4.8% of the sample.

Material: peripheral blood, obtained on day 0 of AZD1222 vaccination. The chain employs TRBV5-4 and TRBJ1-5; too little of a D gene remains to name it. This receptor was obtained from an adult in good health. Here is the DNA: TGTGCCAGCAGCGCCCCCGGTCAGCCCCAGCATTTT. It translates as CASSAPGQPQHF.